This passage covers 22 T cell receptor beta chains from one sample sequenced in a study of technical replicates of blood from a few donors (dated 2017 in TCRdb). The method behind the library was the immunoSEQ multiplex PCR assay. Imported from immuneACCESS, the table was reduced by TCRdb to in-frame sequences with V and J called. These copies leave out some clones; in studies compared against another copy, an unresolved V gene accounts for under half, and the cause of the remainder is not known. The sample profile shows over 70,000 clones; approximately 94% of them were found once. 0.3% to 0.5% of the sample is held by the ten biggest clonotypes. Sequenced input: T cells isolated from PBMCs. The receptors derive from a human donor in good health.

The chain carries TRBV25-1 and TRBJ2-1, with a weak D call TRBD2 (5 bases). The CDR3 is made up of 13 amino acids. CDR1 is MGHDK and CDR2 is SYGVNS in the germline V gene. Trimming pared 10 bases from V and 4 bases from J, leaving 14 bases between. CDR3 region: CATSMGRYNEQFF. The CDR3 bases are TGTGCCACTTCCATGGGGAGATACAATGAGCAGTTCTTC.

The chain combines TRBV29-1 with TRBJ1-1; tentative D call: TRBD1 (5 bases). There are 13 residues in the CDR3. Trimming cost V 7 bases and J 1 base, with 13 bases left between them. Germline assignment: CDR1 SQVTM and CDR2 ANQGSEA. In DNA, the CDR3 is TGCAGCGCTGCGGGGGGAGAGAACACTGAAGCTTTCTTT. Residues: CSAAGGENTEAFF.

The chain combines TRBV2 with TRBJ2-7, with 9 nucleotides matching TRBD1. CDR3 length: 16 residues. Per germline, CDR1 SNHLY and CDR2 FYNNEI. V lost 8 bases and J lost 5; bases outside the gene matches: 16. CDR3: CASWDRVKGLYHEQYF. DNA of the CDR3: TGTGCCAGCTGGGACAGGGTAAAGGGGTTATACCACGAGCAGTACTTC.

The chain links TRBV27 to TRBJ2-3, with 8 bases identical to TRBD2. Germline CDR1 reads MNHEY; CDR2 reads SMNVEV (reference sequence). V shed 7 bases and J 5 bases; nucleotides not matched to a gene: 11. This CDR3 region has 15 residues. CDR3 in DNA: TGTGCCAGCACCTTCAGCGGGAGCTGGGGAGATACGCAGTATTTT. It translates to CASTFSGSWGDTQYF.

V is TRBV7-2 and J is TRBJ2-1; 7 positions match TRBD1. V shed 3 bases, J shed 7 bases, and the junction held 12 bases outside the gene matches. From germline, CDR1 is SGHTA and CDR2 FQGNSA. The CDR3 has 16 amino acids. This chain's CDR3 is CASSLIWIQQGNEQFF. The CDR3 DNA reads TGTGCCAGCAGCTTGATTTGGATACAACAGGGGAATGAGCAGTTCTTC.

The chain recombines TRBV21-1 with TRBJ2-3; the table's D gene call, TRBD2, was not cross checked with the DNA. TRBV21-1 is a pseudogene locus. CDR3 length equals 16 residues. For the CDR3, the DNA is TGTGCCAGCAGCAAGACTCTAGCGGGAGTGGGGGATACGCAGTATTTT. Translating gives CASSKTLAGVGDTQYF.

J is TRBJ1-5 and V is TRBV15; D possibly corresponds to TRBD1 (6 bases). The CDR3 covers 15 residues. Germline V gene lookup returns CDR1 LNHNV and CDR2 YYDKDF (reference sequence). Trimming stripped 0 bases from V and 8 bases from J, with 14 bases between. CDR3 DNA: TGTGCCACCAGCAGAGATAGAGGACAGATCAAGCCCCAGCATTTT. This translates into CATSRDRGQIKPQHF. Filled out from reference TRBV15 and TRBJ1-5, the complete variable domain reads DAMVIQNPRYQVTQFGKPVTLSCSQTLNHNVMYWYQQKSSQAPKLLFHYYDKDFNNEADTPDNFQSRRPNTSFCFLDIRSPGLGDTAMYLCATSRDRGQIKPQHFGDGTRLSIL.

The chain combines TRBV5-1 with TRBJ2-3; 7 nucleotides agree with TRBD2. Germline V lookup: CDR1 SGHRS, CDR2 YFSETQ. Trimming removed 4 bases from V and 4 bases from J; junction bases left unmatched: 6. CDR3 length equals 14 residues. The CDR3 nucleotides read TGCGCCAGCAGCCCGGGACTAAACCCAGATACGCAGTATTTT. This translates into CASSPGLNPDTQYF. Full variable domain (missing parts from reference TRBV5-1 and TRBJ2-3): KAGVTQTPRYLIKTRGQQVTLSCSPISGHRSVSWYQQTPGQGLQFLFEYFSETQRNKGNFPGRFSGRQFSNSRSEMNVSTLELGDSALYLCASSPGLNPDTQYFGPGTRLTVL.

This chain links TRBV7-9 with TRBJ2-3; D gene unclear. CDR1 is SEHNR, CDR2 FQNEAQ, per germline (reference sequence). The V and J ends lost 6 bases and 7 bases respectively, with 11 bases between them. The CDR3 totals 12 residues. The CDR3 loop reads CASRMGSNTQYF. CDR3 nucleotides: TGTGCCAGCAGGATGGGCTCAAATACGCAGTATTTT.

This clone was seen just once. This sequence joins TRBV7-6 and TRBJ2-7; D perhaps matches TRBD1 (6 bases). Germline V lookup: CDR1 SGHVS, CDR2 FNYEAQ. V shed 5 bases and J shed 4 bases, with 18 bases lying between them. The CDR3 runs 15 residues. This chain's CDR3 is CASSQRIQGLYEQYF. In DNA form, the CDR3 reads TGTGCCAGCAGCCAACGAATACAGGGCTTATACGAGCAGTACTTC.

The DNA of the CDR3 is TGTGCCAGCAGCCTCGACAGGGTAAACGAGCAGTACTTC. It specifies CASSLDRVNEQYF. The chain links TRBV28 to TRBJ2-7, with 7 bases lining up with TRBD1. The CDR3 is 13 amino acids. Trimming removed 6 bases from V and 5 bases from J; junction bases left unmatched: 7. Germline V CDR1 and CDR2: MDHEN, SYDVKM.

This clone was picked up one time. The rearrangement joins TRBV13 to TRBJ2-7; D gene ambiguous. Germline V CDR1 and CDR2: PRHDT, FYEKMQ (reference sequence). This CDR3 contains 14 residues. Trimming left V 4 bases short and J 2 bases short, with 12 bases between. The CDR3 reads CASSSYGSTYEQYF. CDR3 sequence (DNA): TGTGCCAGCAGCTCATACGGGTCTACCTACGAGCAGTACTTC.

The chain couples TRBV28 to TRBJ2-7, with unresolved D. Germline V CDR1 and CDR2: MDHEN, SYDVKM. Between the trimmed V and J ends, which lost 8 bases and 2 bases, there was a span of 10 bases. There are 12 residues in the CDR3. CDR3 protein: CASGSNAYEQYF. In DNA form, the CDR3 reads TGTGCCAGCGGCTCAAACGCCTACGAGCAGTACTTC. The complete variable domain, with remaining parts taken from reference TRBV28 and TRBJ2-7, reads DVKVTQSSRYLVKRTGEKVFLECVQDMDHENMFWYRQDPGLGLRLIYFSYDVKMKEKGDIPEGYSVSREKKERFSLILESASTNQTSMYLCASGSNAYEQYFGPGTRLTVT.

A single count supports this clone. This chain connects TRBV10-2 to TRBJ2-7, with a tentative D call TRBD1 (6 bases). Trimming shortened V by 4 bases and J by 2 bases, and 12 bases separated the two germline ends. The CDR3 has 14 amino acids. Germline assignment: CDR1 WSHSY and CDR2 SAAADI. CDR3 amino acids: CASSVVGDTYEQYF. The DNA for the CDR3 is TGCGCCAGCAGTGTGGTCGGGGACACCTACGAGCAGTACTTC.

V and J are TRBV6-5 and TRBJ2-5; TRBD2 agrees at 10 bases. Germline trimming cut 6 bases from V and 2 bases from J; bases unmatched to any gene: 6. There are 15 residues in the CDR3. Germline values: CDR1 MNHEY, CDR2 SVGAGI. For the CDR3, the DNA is TGTGCCAGCAGAGCGGGACTAGCGTTACAAGAGACCCAGTACTTC. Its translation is CASRAGLALQETQYF.

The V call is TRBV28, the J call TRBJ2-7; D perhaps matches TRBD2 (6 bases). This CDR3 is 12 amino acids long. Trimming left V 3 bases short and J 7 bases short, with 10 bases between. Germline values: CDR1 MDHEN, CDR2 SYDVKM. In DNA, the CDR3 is TGTGCCAGCAGTTTTTGGGGGAGGGAGCAGTACTTC. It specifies CASSFWGREQYF.

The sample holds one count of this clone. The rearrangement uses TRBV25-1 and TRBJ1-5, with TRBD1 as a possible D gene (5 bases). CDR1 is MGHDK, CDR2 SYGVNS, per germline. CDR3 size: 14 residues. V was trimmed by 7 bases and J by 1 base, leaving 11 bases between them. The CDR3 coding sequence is TGTGCCAGCATTCCCGGGGGAAGCAATCAGCCCCAGCATTTT. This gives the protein CASIPGGSNQPQHF.

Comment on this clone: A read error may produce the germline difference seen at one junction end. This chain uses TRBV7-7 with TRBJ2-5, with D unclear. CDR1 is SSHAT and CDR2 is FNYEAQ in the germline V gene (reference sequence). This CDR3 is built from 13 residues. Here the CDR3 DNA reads TGTGCTAGCAGCTTTCAGGTTGGCGAGACCCAGTACTTC. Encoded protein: CASSFQVGETQYF.

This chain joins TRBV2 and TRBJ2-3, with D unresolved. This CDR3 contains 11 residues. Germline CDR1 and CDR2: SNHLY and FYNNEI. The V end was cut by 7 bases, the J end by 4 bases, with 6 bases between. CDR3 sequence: CASKEADTQYF. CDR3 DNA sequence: TGTGCCAGCAAAGAGGCAGATACGCAGTATTTT.

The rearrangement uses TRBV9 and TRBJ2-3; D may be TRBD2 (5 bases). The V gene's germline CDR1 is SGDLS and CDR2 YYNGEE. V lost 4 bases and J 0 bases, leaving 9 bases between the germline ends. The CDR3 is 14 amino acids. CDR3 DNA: TGTGCCAGCAGCAGACTAACTAGCACAGATACGCAGTATTTT. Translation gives CASSRLTSTDTQYF.

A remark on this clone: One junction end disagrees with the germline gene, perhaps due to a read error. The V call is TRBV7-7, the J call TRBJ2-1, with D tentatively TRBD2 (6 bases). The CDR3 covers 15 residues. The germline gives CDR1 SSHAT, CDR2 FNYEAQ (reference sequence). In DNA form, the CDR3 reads TGTGCTAGCAGCTTAGATTCTAGCGCCTACAATGAGCAGTTCTTC. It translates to CASSLDSSAYNEQFF.

The CDR3 loop reads CASSVLAGLASEQYF. CDR3 sequence (DNA): TGTGCCAGCAGCGTACTAGCGGGCCTGGCCAGCGAGCAGTACTTC. The V and J genes are TRBV9 and TRBJ2-7; 8 bases are shared with TRBD2. Per the germline V gene, CDR1 is SGDLS and CDR2 is YYNGEE. This CDR3 spans 15 amino acids. With 1 base clipped from V and 6 bases from J, the junction kept 9 bases outside the gene matches.